Following are 9 T cell receptor beta chains from one sample sequenced in a study of T cells in Graves' hyperthyroidism and ophthalmopathy (dated by TCRdb to 2018 to 2020). Receptors were amplified or captured by multiplex PCR. These reads were obtained on an Illumina HiSeq 2000. The TCR beta CDR3 regions were amplified from RNA transcripts. The TCR CDR3 was subjected to a first round of RT-PCR using the HTBI primer set and the Qiagen OneStep RT-PCR kit. The raw public data were reprocessed by TCRdb itself: fastp quality trimming at Q25, MiXCR clonotype calling, in-frame beta chains only. CDR3 protein sequences are deduplicated, and each keeps its most common genes and DNA. A total of a few hundred thousand distinct CDR3 sequences appear in this sample, under 60% of them only once. The ten largest account for roughly 7.7% of the sample. The sample was peripheral blood or thyroid tissue (not recorded which). These receptors were obtained from a woman younger than 35 with Graves' hyperthyroidism.

The gene calls are TRBV2 and TRBJ1-1; D unclear. Trimming pared 1 base from V and 2 bases from J, leaving 8 bases between. CDR1 is SNHLY and CDR2 is FYNNEI in the germline V gene. This CDR3 is 14 amino acids long. The DNA of the CDR3 is TGTGCCAGCAGTGAAGAGGCGGGAAACACTGAAGCTTTCTTT. Its protein is CASSEEAGNTEAFF. Complete variable domain (other parts from reference TRBV2 and TRBJ1-1): EPEVTQTPSHQVTQMGQEVILRCVPISNHLYFYWYRQILGQKVEFLVSFYNNEISEKSEIFDDQFSVERPDGSNFTLKIRSTKLEDSAMYFCASSEEAGNTEAFFGQGTRLTVV.

The chain links TRBV29-1 to TRBJ1-2, with 9 bases fitting TRBD1. V lost 8 bases and J lost 2; bases outside the gene matches: 6. The CDR3 spans 13 residues. Germline CDR1 reads SQVTM; CDR2 reads ANQGSEA. CDR3 DNA sequence: TGCAGCTTGGGGACAGGGACCAACTATGGCTACACCTTC. It encodes CSLGTGTNYGYTF. Filled out from reference TRBV29-1 and TRBJ1-2, the complete variable domain reads SAVISQKPSRDICQRGTSLTIQCQVDSQVTMMFWYRQQPGQSLTLIATANQGSEATYESGFVIDKFPISRPNLTFSTLTVSNMSPEDSSIYLCSLGTGTNYGYTFGSGTRLTVV.

This clonotype was picked up many times. The genes are TRBV12-3 or TRBV12-4 and TRBJ1-2; the match to TRBD1 covers 7 bases. V gave up 5 bases and J gave up 6 bases; unmatched junction bases: 12. The CDR3 totals 15 residues. The CDR3: CASSTQGQLWDGYTF. DNA for the CDR3: TGTGCCAGCAGTACACAGGGGCAGCTATGGGATGGCTACACCTTC.

V gene TRBV7-9 combines with J gene TRBJ1-4; D possibly corresponds to TRBD1 (6 bases). This CDR3 is built from 16 residues. The germline V and J ends were trimmed by 5 bases and 5 bases, with 18 bases remaining between them. Germline lookup yields CDR1 SEHNR and CDR2 FQNEAQ (reference sequence). This CDR3 is CASSQGLAGYNEKLFF. CDR3 DNA sequence: TGTGCCAGCAGCCAGGGGCTAGCGGGGTACAATGAAAAACTGTTTTTT.

The chain carries TRBV5-6 and TRBJ1-6; 8 nucleotides line up with TRBD1. Germline V gene sequence: CDR1 SGHDT, CDR2 YYEEEE. The junction had 11 bases not matched to a gene; V was cut back by 0 bases and J by 6 bases. There are 18 residues in the CDR3. This CDR3 is CASSLVAGQAFLNSPLHF. CDR3 nucleotide sequence: TGTGCCAGCAGCTTGGTAGCGGGACAGGCCTTTCTTAATTCACCCCTCCACTTT.

This chain connects TRBV7-9 to TRBJ2-7, with 10 bases lining up with TRBD1. J lost 1 base, V lost 3 bases, and 9 bases had no gene match. This CDR3 is 17 amino acids long. The germline CDR1 and CDR2 sequences are SEHNR and FQNEAQ (reference sequence). In DNA form, the CDR3 reads TGTGCCAGCAGCTTGGTAGGGACAGGGGAAGGGTCCTACGAGCAGTACTTC. Its protein is CASSLVGTGEGSYEQYF. The full variable domain, in which reference TRBV7-9 and TRBJ2-7 provide the parts outside the CDR3, is DTGVSQNPRHKITKRGQNVTFRCDPISEHNRLYWYRQTLGQGPEFLTYFQNEAQLEKSRLLSDRFSAERPKGSFSTLEIQRTEQGDSAMYLCASSLVGTGEGSYEQYFGPGTRLTVT.

This clonotype has a count of ten or more. The V and J genes are TRBV5-1 and TRBJ1-2; no clear D gene. The CDR3 is 15 amino acids. Per germline, CDR1 SGHRS and CDR2 YFSETQ. The V end lost 2 bases, the J end lost 2 bases, and 13 bases lay between the germline ends. CDR3 sequence: CASSLAGISNYGYTF. The CDR3, as DNA: TGCGCCAGCAGCTTAGCGGGGATTTCCAACTATGGCTACACCTTC.

This clonotype has a handful of counts. The chain uses TRBV3-1 and TRBJ2-2; D is uncertain. This CDR3 is 15 amino acids long. In germline, CDR1 is LGHDT, CDR2 YNNKEL (reference sequence). Trimming cost V 5 bases and J 7 bases, with 17 bases left between them. CDR3 sequence (DNA): TGTGCCAGCAGCGCGAAAGTGGGTGTCGGCGGGGAGCTGTTTTTT. This gives the protein CASSAKVGVGGELFF.

This clonotype was recorded many times. CDR3: CASSQEPTAANYGYTF. DNA of the CDR3: TGCGCCAGCAGCCAAGAACCGACAGCAGCTAACTATGGCTACACCTTC. The chain couples TRBV4-1 to TRBJ1-2, with a possible D match to TRBD1 (5 bases). The CDR3 loop spans 16 amino acids. Germline CDR1 and CDR2: MGHRA and YSYEKL. V lost 0 bases and J 0 bases, leaving 11 bases between the germline ends.